The clone carrying this T cell receptor beta chain appeared a few times. The data stem from a study of T cells in tuberculosis. Study-level results: T cells binding CD1B-GMM tetramer weakly possibly escaped the sort.

TCR-alpha and TCR-beta chains were sequenced unpaired. Sequencing used immunoSEQ multiplex PCR; TCRdb keeps in-frame clones, though not all of them. Altogether about 58,000 clones are present, roughly 88% being singletons, with the ten largest covering 21%. Thawed, overnight-rested PBMC were stained with GMM-loaded CD1B tetramer, viability dye and anti-CD3, then sorted. The CD1B tetramers carried C32 glucose monomycolate purified from Rhodococcus equi. Before cryopreservation, the sorted PBMC lost their CD14-expressing monocytes. With 3 bases clipped from V and 4 bases from J, the junction kept 11 bases outside the gene matches. The CDR3 runs to 16 residues. CDR1 and CDR2 (germline): SGHDT, YYEEEE.

The clonotype comes from an adult woman with latent tuberculosis. Source material: CD1b-GMM tetramer-negative cells sorted from PBMCs. The chain joins TRBV5-6 to TRBJ2-7; 9 bases map to TRBD2. In DNA, the CDR3 is TGTGCCAGCAGCTACCTTAGCGGGAGTCATTATTACGAGCAGTACTTC. It yields the protein CASSYLSGSHYYEQYF.